This TCR beta chain was sequenced in a study of sequential checkpoint blockade in melanoma. In the study overall: Maintenance nivolumab came after either treatment sequence.

The CDR3 is 16 residues long. V lost 2 bases and J lost 0; bases outside the gene matches: 5. The germline gives CDR1 SGHTA, CDR2 FQGTGA. This sample's treatment: randomized to nivolumab then ipilimumab (arm A) or the reverse (arm B). DNA-damaging chemotherapy had not been given to any patient beforehand. The protocol was immunoSEQ multiplex PCR, while the TCRdb copy is restricted to in-frame clones and leaves out a portion. The table has about 19,000 clones, around 67% seen once; the top ten hold roughly 20%. Sequenced here: CD8+ T cells sorted from blood (inferred from file names), sampled from a patient given nivolumab and ipilimumab in sequence. The chain joins TRBV7-3 to TRBJ2-3; TRBD1 agrees at 7 bases. This sequence originates from a human donor with melanoma. This chain's CDR3 is CASSLGQGDSTDTQYF. CDR3 coding DNA: TGTGCCAGCAGCTTAGGCCAGGGGGACAGCACAGATACGCAGTATTTT.